This note documents a single T cell receptor (beta chain) sequence. This CDR3 spans 14 amino acids. V was cut by 5 bases and J by 5 bases, with 12 bases left in between. Germline V gene data show CDR1 as SGHTA and CDR2 as FQGNSA. The data were taken from a study of blood T cell repertoires in COVID-19. Study overall: The cDNA or gDNA used as material had been derived from T cells, B-cell-depleted T cells, or PBMCs.

Data came from immunoSEQ multiplex PCR; TCRdb stores just in-frame clones and leaves some out. This sample has around 100,000 clones, with 75% to 90% found just once. This chain uses TRBV7-2 with TRBJ2-2; possibly TRBD1 for D (5 bases). The sequence was collected from a man older than 75 with acute or convalescent COVID-19. The sequenced material came from peripheral blood. CDR3 sequence (DNA): TGTGCCAGCAGCCTCTACAGACAGACCGGGGAGCTGTTTTTT. Translation gives CASSLYRQTGELFF.